Detailed here is one T cell receptor beta chain. As yet, its antigen is unknown. The data belong to a study of shared clonotypes between healthy human individuals. In replicate PCRs of sorted subsets, roughly 210 ng DNA, approximately 30,000 T cell genomes, was used. Sequencing used immunoSEQ multiplex PCR; TCRdb keeps in-frame clones, though not all of them. This sample has hundreds of thousands of clones, with 90% to 96% found just once. Losses at the gene ends were 5 bases for V and 9 bases for J; bases not matched to a gene: 7. CDR3 length: 14 amino acids. The germline V gene encodes CDR1 MNHNS and CDR2 SASEGT. Whole-study results and caveats: The low donor count limited represented genetic and exposure-history diversity. Tissues were not sampled, only blood, and their repertoires likely differ.

The gene calls are TRBV6-1 and TRBJ2-1; 10 nucleotides agree with TRBD1. The sequence was collected from a young woman in good health. Sequencing used naive CD4+ T cells sorted from blood. Described subset: CD45RA+ positively selected. CDR3 DNA sequence: TGTGCCAGCAGTCTTCAGACAGGGGGCCTTGAGCAGTTCTTC. It is translated as CASSLQTGGLEQFF.